The next 24 T cell receptor beta chains were all read from a single sample in a study of blood T cell repertoires in COVID-19. Clones were read by immunoSEQ multiplex PCR, and TCRdb kept only the in-frame ones, dropping some. The sample contains about 360,000 clones, more than 75% of which appear only once. Sample: PBMCs or T cells enriched from blood (not recorded which). These receptors were obtained from a man aged 25 to 40 who had recovered from COVID-19.

V is TRBV19 and J is TRBJ2-1; D not resolved. Trimming removed 2 bases from V and 12 bases from J, with 20 bases in between. There are 15 residues in the CDR3. Germline values: CDR1 LNHDA, CDR2 SQIVND (reference sequence). CDR3 residues: CASSILPDASSRQFF. The CDR3 DNA reads TGTGCCAGTAGTATACTCCCTGACGCCTCTAGTAGGCAGTTCTTC.

The chain carries TRBV6-2 or TRBV6-3 and TRBJ2-7; D is unclear. The V end was cut by 5 bases, the J end by 3 bases, with 5 bases between. The CDR3 contains 11 residues. The germline gives CDR1 MNHEY, CDR2 SVGEGT. The CDR3 DNA reads as TGTGCCAGCAGTCCGAGCTACGAGCAGTACTTC. Translating gives CASSPSYEQYF.

The gene calls are TRBV11-2 and TRBJ1-2; no clear D. In germline, CDR1 is SGHAT, CDR2 FQNNGV. V was pared by 2 bases and J by 4 bases, with 8 bases between. There are 13 residues in the CDR3. CDR3 DNA: TGTGCCAGCAGCTTAAGAACAGCCTATGGCTACACCTTC. This encodes CASSLRTAYGYTF. Filled out from reference TRBV11-2 and TRBJ1-2, the complete variable domain reads EAGVAQSPRYKIIEKRQSVAFWCNPISGHATLYWYQQILGQGPKLLIQFQNNGVVDDSQLPKDRFSAERLKGVDSTLKIQPAKLEDSAVYLCASSLRTAYGYTFGSGTRLTVV.

The chain recombines TRBV11-3 with TRBJ2-1, with TRBD2 identical over 8 bases. The CDR3 has 14 amino acids. The germline V gene encodes CDR1 SGHNT and CDR2 YENEEA. After removal of 1 base from V and 9 bases from J, the junction contained 5 bases not matched to a gene. This CDR3 reads CASSLGGGSVEQFF. For the CDR3, the DNA is TGTGCCAGCAGCTTAGGCGGGGGGTCTGTTGAGCAGTTCTTC.

The chain carries TRBV7-2 and TRBJ1-1; 7 bases line up with TRBD1. The CDR3 is 14 residues long. Germline V lookup: CDR1 SGHTA, CDR2 FQGNSA. V dropped 1 base and J dropped 4; count of bases not matched to a gene: 3. The DNA for the CDR3 is TGTGCCAGCAGCTTAGAGACAGGGCTCACTGAAGCTTTCTTT. Encoded protein: CASSLETGLTEAFF.

This rearrangement joins TRBV2 to TRBJ2-2, with D hard to call. The V end was cut by 6 bases, the J end by 0 bases, with 14 bases between. CDR3 length: 16 residues. Germline V gene data show CDR1 as SNHLY and CDR2 as FYNNEI. Written as DNA, the CDR3 is TGTGCCAGCAGCGAATTCAGGAAGCCGAACACCGGGGAGCTGTTTTTT. Translating gives CASSEFRKPNTGELFF.

V usage is TRBV2 and J usage is TRBJ2-5; D is perhaps TRBD2 (7 bases). Trimming shortened V by 9 bases and J by 5 bases, and 19 bases separated the two germline ends. CDR3 length: 14 residues. Germline loops: CDR1 SNHLY, CDR2 FYNNEI. The CDR3 loop reads CASRGGPVRETQYF. CDR3 in DNA: TGTGCCAGTAGGGGGGGACCGGTAAGGGAGACCCAGTACTTC.

V gene TRBV3-1 (or the pseudogene TRBV3-2) combines with J gene TRBJ2-7; the match to TRBD2 covers 7 bases. V shed 4 bases, J shed 2 bases, and the junction held 5 bases outside the gene matches. CDR3 length equals 14 residues. The germline CDR1 and CDR2 sequences are LGHDT and YNNKEL (reference sequence). The CDR3 DNA follows: TGTGCCAGCAGCCTTTCCGGGACTACCTACGAGCAGTACTTC. It translates to CASSLSGTTYEQYF.

The chain recombines TRBV5-4 with TRBJ1-1, with a tentative D call TRBD1 (5 bases). The CDR3 has 16 residues. The germline V gene has CDR1 SGHNT and CDR2 YYREEE (reference sequence). V lost 2 bases and J lost 4, with 18 bases in between. The CDR3 is CASSFRREGLGTEAFF. The CDR3 DNA is TGTGCCAGCAGCTTTCGCAGGGAGGGCTTAGGCACTGAAGCTTTCTTT.

This rearrangement joins TRBV30 to TRBJ2-7, with D tentatively TRBD1 (5 bases). The CDR3 contains 13 residues. Germline CDR1 GTSNPN, CDR2 SVGIG (reference sequence). V lost 7 bases and J 1 base, leaving 14 bases between the germline ends. The CDR3 DNA sequence: TGTGCCTATGTTGGGAAGGGGTCCTACGAGCAGTACTTC. It specifies CAYVGKGSYEQYF.

This clone is a singleton in its sample. The chain is built from TRBV30 and TRBJ1-4; D is perhaps TRBD1 (5 bases). The germline V gene encodes CDR1 GTSNPN and CDR2 SVGIG (reference sequence). Trimming stripped 0 bases from V and 7 bases from J, with 9 bases between. This CDR3 has 13 amino acids. CDR3 residues: CAWSVKGFEKLFF. The DNA for the CDR3 is TGTGCCTGGAGTGTCAAGGGGTTTGAAAAACTGTTTTTT. The full variable domain, with the rest looked up from reference TRBV30 and TRBJ1-4, is SQTIHQWPATLVQPVGSPLSLECTVEGTSNPNLYWYRQAAGRGLQLLFYSVGIGQISSEVPQNLSASRPQDRQFILSSKKLLLSDSGFYLCAWSVKGFEKLFFGSGTQLSVL.

This chain uses TRBV2 with TRBJ1-5; TRBD1 aligns across 10 bases. In germline, CDR1 is SNHLY, CDR2 FYNNEI. The CDR3 length is 15 residues. Trimming removed 4 bases from V and 5 bases from J; junction bases left unmatched: 5. The CDR3 bases are TGTGCCAGCAGTGGGGTGACAGGGGGCTATCAGCCCCAGCATTTT. This sequence encodes CASSGVTGGYQPQHF.

The chain combines TRBV27 with TRBJ2-1; 9 nucleotides line up with TRBD1. CDR3 length: 18 residues. The trim removed 2 bases at V and 4 bases at J, leaving 12 bases unmatched. Germline loops: CDR1 MNHEY, CDR2 SMNVEV (reference sequence). In DNA, the CDR3 is TGTGCCAGCAGTTTACAGTTCCCCGGGACAGGGTTTTACAATGAGCAGTTCTTC. The encoded protein is CASSLQFPGTGFYNEQFF.

This chain links TRBV5-4 with TRBJ1-2, with D uncertain. Germline lookup yields CDR1 SGHNT and CDR2 YYREEE (reference sequence). V lost 3 bases and J 7 bases, leaving 10 bases between the germline ends. The CDR3 loop spans 12 amino acids. CDR3 residues: CASSSDLVGYTF. CDR3 bases: TGTGCCAGCAGCTCAGACTTGGTTGGCTACACCTTC.

This chain links TRBV19 with TRBJ1-2, with a weak D call TRBD1 (6 bases). The length of the CDR3 is 15 residues. The V gene lost 5 bases and the J gene lost 1 base, with 14 bases spanning the gap. The germline gives CDR1 LNHDA, CDR2 SQIVND (reference sequence). The CDR3 region has the DNA TGTGCCAGTAGTCGGCCAGGGGCTTTTAACTATGGCTACACCTTC. Translating it yields CASSRPGAFNYGYTF. Full variable domain (missing parts from reference TRBV19 and TRBJ1-2): DGGITQSPKYLFRKEGQNVTLSCEQNLNHDAMYWYRQDPGQGLRLIYYSQIVNDFQKGDIAEGYSVSREKKESFPLTVTSAQKNPTAFYLCASSRPGAFNYGYTFGSGTRLTVV.

This clone was seen a handful of times. The chain couples TRBV6-4 to TRBJ2-2, with 7 bases matching TRBD2. Germline V gene lookup returns CDR1 MRHNA and CDR2 SNTAGT. V was clipped by 0 bases and J by 2 bases; unmatched bases: 3. The CDR3 contains 16 residues. CDR3: CASSDSSSGNTGELFF. CDR3 nucleotides: TGTGCCAGCAGTGACTCGTCTAGCGGCAACACCGGGGAGCTGTTTTTT.

J is TRBJ2-1 and V is TRBV5-6, with D maybe TRBD2 (5 bases). The CDR3 is 13 amino acids. The V end lost 3 bases, the J end lost 4 bases, and 8 bases lay between the germline ends. Germline V gene data show CDR1 as SGHDT and CDR2 as YYEEEE. The CDR3 DNA sequence: TGTGCCAGCAGCTGGGGAGTTTACAATGAGCAGTTCTTC. Protein product: CASSWGVYNEQFF.

J is TRBJ1-5 and V is TRBV6-2 or TRBV6-3; D might be TRBD1 (6 bases). Trimming removed 2 bases at V and 0 bases at J, with 11 bases between. There are 16 residues in the CDR3. Germline CDR1 and CDR2: MNHEY and SVGEGT. The CDR3 spells CASSYRGGYSNQPQHF. In nucleotides, the CDR3 is TGTGCCAGCAGTTACCGAGGGGGATATAGCAATCAGCCCCAGCATTTT.

The chain links TRBV6-5 to TRBJ1-2; the D gene is possibly TRBD1 (6 bases). Trimming took off 2 bases at V and 6 bases at J, with 10 bases between the two ends. This CDR3 spans 13 amino acids. CDR1 and CDR2 from the germline V gene are MNHEY and SVGAGI. The CDR3 DNA follows: TGTGCCAGCAGTTACGCAGGGGTCGATGGCTACACCTTC. Translated: CASSYAGVDGYTF.

This clone was counted a single time. The gene calls are TRBV12-5 and TRBJ1-5; tentatively, D is TRBD1 (5 bases). The CDR3 extends over 16 amino acids. Germline-derived CDR1 and CDR2 are LGHNT and FRNRAP. Trimming pared 4 bases from V and 5 bases from J, leaving 18 bases between. This chain's CDR3 is CASGSPPGGADQPQHF. DNA of the CDR3: TGTGCTAGTGGTTCTCCCCCAGGAGGGGCCGATCAGCCCCAGCATTTT.

V and J are TRBV19 and TRBJ2-7, with D perhaps matching TRBD2 (6 bases). Per the germline V gene, CDR1 is LNHDA and CDR2 is SQIVND (reference sequence). The CDR3 has 15 residues. V lost 3 bases and J lost 0, with 12 bases in between. The CDR3 region has the DNA TGTGCCAGTAGTATTTGGGGGGACCCCTCCTACGAGCAGTACTTC. The encoded protein is CASSIWGDPSYEQYF. Complete variable domain (other parts from reference TRBV19 and TRBJ2-7): DGGITQSPKYLFRKEGQNVTLSCEQNLNHDAMYWYRQDPGQGLRLIYYSQIVNDFQKGDIAEGYSVSREKKESFPLTVTSAQKNPTAFYLCASSIWGDPSYEQYFGPGTRLTVT.

V usage is TRBV15 and J usage is TRBJ2-7; D is possibly TRBD2 (6 bases). Germline V gene lookup returns CDR1 LNHNV and CDR2 YYDKDF (reference sequence). The CDR3 consists of 16 residues. Trimming removed 0 bases at V and 0 bases at J, with 12 bases between. Written as DNA, the CDR3 is TGTGCCACCAGCAGAGATCTGGAGGGGAACTCCTACGAGCAGTACTTC. It translates to CATSRDLEGNSYEQYF.

The V call is TRBV10-1, the J call TRBJ2-1; 8 nucleotides match TRBD2. V lost 1 base to trimming and J lost 2 bases; unmatched junction nucleotides: 1. The CDR3 runs 15 residues. Germline assignment: CDR1 WNHNN and CDR2 SYGVQD (reference sequence). The DNA for the CDR3 is TGCGCCAGCAGTGAGTACGGGGGGGCCTACAATGAGCAGTTCTTC. As protein: CASSEYGGAYNEQFF.

The V call is TRBV28, the J call TRBJ2-2; D is ambiguous. Trimming cost V 4 bases and J 6 bases, with 6 bases left between them. Germline V gives CDR1 MDHEN, CDR2 SYDVKM. The CDR3 has 12 residues. In nucleotides, the CDR3 is TGTGCCAGCAGTTCCCGCGCCGGGGAGCTGTTTTTT. Encoded protein: CASSSRAGELFF.